A single sample is the source of the 24 T cell receptor beta chains below, sequenced in a study of blood T cell repertoires in COVID-19. TCRdb's copy holds only in-frame clones and misses some; the assay was immunoSEQ multiplex PCR. The sample includes roughly 130,000 clones, approximately 86% of them seen just once. The material sequenced was PBMCs or T cells enriched from blood (not recorded which). The receptors were gathered from a woman between 45 and 60 years old who had recovered from COVID-19.

The rearrangement joins TRBV29-1 to TRBJ1-4, with 12 bases identical to TRBD1. Germline V gene data show CDR1 as SQVTM and CDR2 as ANQGSEA. J was trimmed by 0 bases and V by 3 bases; bases with no gene match: 11. The length of the CDR3 is 19 residues. The CDR3 here is CSVDMRGQGARPTNEKLFF. In DNA, the CDR3 is TGCAGCGTTGATATGAGGGGACAGGGGGCGCGGCCAACTAATGAAAAACTGTTTTTT.

This clone occurred a few times. The J gene is TRBJ1-1, the V gene TRBV10-1; D possibly corresponds to TRBD1 (6 bases). CDR1 and CDR2 (germline): WNHNN, SYGVQD (reference sequence). The length of the CDR3 is 14 residues. V dropped 7 bases and J dropped 0 bases, with 12 bases sitting between them. The CDR3 reads CASTPDRVNTEAFF. In DNA, the CDR3 is TGCGCCAGCACTCCGGACAGAGTGAACACTGAAGCTTTCTTT.

Concerning this clone itself: The sample has other DNA sequences that encode this CDR3 too. DNA for the CDR3: TGTGCCAGCAGCTTGACAGGGAACACTGAAGCTTTCTTT. Translating gives CASSLTGNTEAFF. This chain connects TRBV7-2 to TRBJ1-1, with D perhaps matching TRBD1 (6 bases). Germline CDR1 is SGHTA and CDR2 is FQGNSA. V was shortened by 3 bases and J by 1 base, with 6 bases between the two germline ends. CDR3 size: 13 residues.

The rearrangement joins TRBV2 to TRBJ2-5; D not certain. CDR1 and CDR2 from the germline V gene are SNHLY and FYNNEI. This CDR3 has 13 residues. Trimming took 3 bases from V and 2 from J, leaving 7 bases between them. The CDR3 DNA sequence: TGTGCCAGCAGTGATGCTAGTCAAGAGACCCAGTACTTC. Translated, it gives CASSDASQETQYF.

J is TRBJ2-5 and V is TRBV6-5; 8 nucleotides agree with TRBD2. There are 12 residues in the CDR3. V gave up 6 bases and J gave up 4 bases; unmatched junction bases: 1. Germline V gives CDR1 MNHEY, CDR2 SVGAGI. CDR3 DNA sequence: TGTGCCAGCAGGAGCGGGGGAGAGACCCAGTACTTC. This translates into CASRSGGETQYF.

The chain uses TRBV6-4 and TRBJ1-2; TRBD1 might be the D (5 bases). This CDR3 is built from 13 residues. Per the germline V gene, CDR1 is MRHNA and CDR2 is SNTAGT. V lost 7 bases to trimming and J lost 0 bases, with 9 bases between them. The CDR3: CASTRAPNYGYTF. The CDR3 region has the DNA TGTGCCAGCACCAGGGCCCCTAACTATGGCTACACCTTC.

The gene calls are TRBV7-6 and TRBJ2-7; TRBD1 matches 10 bases. The junction had 3 bases not matched to a gene; V was cut back by 1 base and J by 3 bases. The CDR3 loop spans 15 amino acids. Germline V lookup: CDR1 SGHVS, CDR2 FNYEAQ. The CDR3 nucleotides are TGTGCCAGCAGCTTAGGCAGGACAGGGGGCTACGAGCAGTACTTC. Translating gives CASSLGRTGGYEQYF.

V gene TRBV30 combines with J gene TRBJ1-1; maybe TRBD1 (6 bases). Trimming cost V 0 bases and J 7 bases, with 15 bases left between them. The CDR3 length is 14 residues. Germline V gene sequence: CDR1 GTSNPN, CDR2 SVGIG (reference sequence). The CDR3 nucleotides read TGTGCCTGGAGTGTGGGACACACTCAGGGTGAAGCTTTCTTT. The encoded protein is CAWSVGHTQGEAFF.

The chain couples TRBV19 to TRBJ1-2, with 7 positions matching TRBD1. Germline-derived CDR1 and CDR2 are LNHDA and SQIVND (reference sequence). The CDR3 is made up of 14 amino acids. The V and J ends lost 6 bases and 2 bases, in that order; junction bases with no gene match: 6. The CDR3 DNA sequence: TGTGCCAGTAGCGCCACAGGGGCGAACTATGGCTACACCTTC. Its translation: CASSATGANYGYTF. The full variable domain, rest sourced from reference TRBV19 and TRBJ1-2, is DGGITQSPKYLFRKEGQNVTLSCEQNLNHDAMYWYRQDPGQGLRLIYYSQIVNDFQKGDIAEGYSVSREKKESFPLTVTSAQKNPTAFYLCASSATGANYGYTFGSGTRLTVV.

This clone was seen only a few times. This chain joins TRBV4-3 and TRBJ1-5, with unresolved D. The CDR3 spans 14 residues. Looked up from germline, CDR1 is LGHNA and CDR2 is YSLEER. Trimming took 0 bases from V and 6 from J, leaving 9 bases between them. CDR3 in amino acids: CASSQEPRGQPQHF. The DNA of the CDR3 is TGCGCCAGCAGCCAAGAGCCTCGCGGTCAGCCCCAGCATTTT.

This clone was detected only once. This rearrangement joins TRBV4-1 to TRBJ1-2; TRBD1 is a possible D gene (5 bases). The CDR3 runs 13 residues. The ends were cut back, 5 bases at V and 7 bases at J, with 14 bases in the middle. Germline V gene lookup returns CDR1 MGHRA and CDR2 YSYEKL. The CDR3 here is CASSAQGSGGYTF. CDR3 nucleotides: TGCGCCAGCAGCGCGCAGGGATCCGGTGGCTACACCTTC.

J is TRBJ2-3 and V is TRBV6-4, with D perhaps matching TRBD2 (6 bases). The CDR3 contains 15 residues. CDR1 and CDR2 (germline): MRHNA, SNTAGT. V was cut by 4 bases and J by 2 bases, with 13 bases left in between. The chain's CDR3 is CASSVLSGPTDTQYF. In nucleotides, the CDR3 is TGTGCCAGCAGTGTCCTTAGCGGACCCACAGATACGCAGTATTTT.

CDR3 coding DNA: TGTGCCAGCAGCTCGCAAGGGCGGGACTACCAAGAGACCCAGTACTTC. Residues: CASSSQGRDYQETQYF. The V call is TRBV3-1 (or the pseudogene TRBV3-2), the J call TRBJ2-5, with TRBD2 as a possible D gene (6 bases). Germline V CDR1 and CDR2: LGHDT, YNNKEL (reference sequence). The V and J ends lost 5 bases and 0 bases respectively, with 16 bases between them. The CDR3 extends over 16 amino acids.

The chain couples TRBV25-1 to TRBJ1-1, with 7 bases identical to TRBD1. The CDR3 covers 15 residues. Germline assignment: CDR1 MGHDK and CDR2 SYGVNS. Trimming cost V 4 bases and J 1 base; bases outside gene matches: 6. The CDR3 loop reads CASSASGTANTEAFF. DNA of the CDR3: TGTGCCAGCAGTGCTAGCGGGACAGCGAACACTGAAGCTTTCTTT.

The rearrangement joins TRBV9 to TRBJ2-3; no definite D call. Trimming removed 1 base at V and 1 base at J, with 10 bases between. This CDR3 is built from 15 residues. Germline CDR1 SGDLS, CDR2 YYNGEE. This CDR3 is CASSVRALGTDTQYF. Written as DNA, the CDR3 is TGTGCCAGCAGCGTACGTGCCCTAGGCACAGATACGCAGTATTTT.

This clone has a single count. The chain links TRBV6-5 to TRBJ2-7; 10 positions match TRBD1. CDR3 length: 14 amino acids. Germline lookup yields CDR1 MNHEY and CDR2 SVGAGI. J gave up 4 bases and V 4 bases, and 4 bases lay outside the gene matches. CDR3 region: CASSFGTGEYEQYF. The CDR3 nucleotides are TGTGCCAGCAGTTTCGGGACAGGGGAGTACGAGCAGTACTTC.

The chain has TRBV6-1 and TRBJ1-1; 7 bases are a match to TRBD1. This CDR3 has 13 residues. V was pared by 3 bases and J by 5 bases, with 3 bases of the junction left unmatched. Germline values: CDR1 MNHNS, CDR2 SASEGT. The CDR3 loop is CASSETGRTEAFF. The CDR3 coding sequence is TGTGCCAGCAGTGAGACAGGGAGAACTGAAGCTTTCTTT.

The V call is TRBV19, the J call TRBJ1-2; D gene ambiguous. Trimming pared 5 bases from V and 1 base from J, leaving 17 bases between. The germline V gene has CDR1 LNHDA and CDR2 SQIVND (reference sequence). This CDR3 has 16 amino acids. The CDR3 sequence is CASSDPPLGVNYGYTF. The CDR3 nucleotides read TGTGCCAGTAGTGACCCCCCCCTGGGAGTTAACTATGGCTACACCTTC.

The rearrangement joins TRBV11-1 to TRBJ2-6; TRBD1 is a possible D gene (5 bases). Germline loops: CDR1 SGHAT, CDR2 FQDESV (reference sequence). The CDR3 is 16 amino acids. Trimming removed 3 bases at V and 1 base at J, with 10 bases between. CDR3 nucleotide sequence: TGTGCCAGCAGCTTCGCCCAGGGTTCTGGGGCCAACGTCCTGACTTTC. Translated, it gives CASSFAQGSGANVLTF. The full variable domain, rest sourced from reference TRBV11-1 and TRBJ2-6, is EAEVAQSPRYKITEKSQAVAFWCDPISGHATLYWYRQILGQGPELLVQFQDESVVDDSQLPKDRFSAERLKGVDSTLKIQPAELGDSAMYLCASSFAQGSGANVLTFGAGSRLTVL.

V gene TRBV9 combines with J gene TRBJ1-2, with D perhaps TRBD1 (6 bases). Germline-derived CDR1 and CDR2 are SGDLS and YYNGEE. Trimming left V 3 bases short and J 8 bases short, with 11 bases between. This CDR3 region has 12 residues. As DNA, the CDR3 is TGTGCCAGCAGCGCCTCAGGGGAGGGCTACACCTTC. The encoded protein is CASSASGEGYTF. The full variable domain, rest sourced from reference TRBV9 and TRBJ1-2, is DSGVTQTPKHLITATGQRVTLRCSPRSGDLSVYWYQQSLDQGLQFLIQYYNGEERAKGNILERFSAQQFPDLHSELNLSSLELGDSALYFCASSASGEGYTFGSGTRLTVV.

The chain has TRBV11-2 and TRBJ2-7; D perhaps matches TRBD2 (5 bases). Germline CDR1 and CDR2: SGHAT and FQNNGV. The CDR3 sequence is 15 residues long. The V and J ends lost 4 bases and 0 bases respectively, with 13 bases between them. The CDR3 coding sequence is TGTGCCAGCAGCTCCCCCGGAGGAGGCTCCTACGAGCAGTACTTC. As protein: CASSSPGGGSYEQYF.

The chain recombines TRBV5-1 with TRBJ2-7; D may be TRBD2 (5 bases). The CDR3 consists of 15 residues. CDR1 is SGHRS, CDR2 YFSETQ, per germline. V dropped 2 bases and J dropped 6 bases, with 18 bases sitting between them. The CDR3 sequence: CASSLTVSEVSEQYF. The CDR3 nucleotides read TGCGCCAGCAGCTTAACGGTTTCGGAGGTTTCCGAGCAGTACTTC.

The chain recombines TRBV6-5 with TRBJ2-7, with D possibly matching TRBD1 (5 bases). The V and J ends lost 0 bases and 6 bases respectively, with 9 bases between them. The CDR3 is 13 amino acids. Germline CDR1 MNHEY, CDR2 SVGAGI. The CDR3 reads CASSYSTDGEQYF. As DNA, the CDR3 is TGTGCCAGCAGTTACTCGACAGACGGCGAGCAGTACTTC.

The gene calls are TRBV4-3 and TRBJ2-7; 7 nucleotides agree with TRBD1. In germline, CDR1 is LGHNA, CDR2 YSLEER. V lost 1 base to trimming and J lost 0 bases; unmatched junction nucleotides: 3. The CDR3 spans 15 residues. The CDR3 region is CASSQGQGVSYEQYF. DNA of the CDR3: TGCGCCAGCAGCCAAGGGCAGGGGGTCTCCTACGAGCAGTACTTC.